The clone carrying this T cell receptor beta chain was seen a handful of times. The patients chosen for sequencing had shown expansion of CD8+CD57+ cells (detected by flow cytometry). The sample is drawn from a study of CD8+CD57+ T cells in acquired aplastic anemia. Study overall: Sorted CD4+ plus CD8+ cells gave DNA averaging 3.2 ug.

TCR beta VDJ and CDR3 were profiled, and genomic DNA was the template. TCRdb used MiXCR to reprocess the reads, holding one entry per CDR3 protein. The sample lists hundreds of thousands of distinct CDR3 sequences, around 32% seen once, with 0.82% in the top ten. Trimming pared 5 bases from V and 6 bases from J, leaving 15 bases between. The germline V gene encodes CDR1 PRHDT and CDR2 FYEKMQ (reference sequence). The CDR3 sequence is 14 residues long. Sequenced input: sorted CD4+, CD8+, or CD8+CD57+ T cells (not recorded which) from PBMCs. The TCR comes from a human donor with aplastic anemia. The chain carries TRBV13 and TRBJ2-3; D is undetermined. The CDR3 sequence is CASSPETRSDTQYF. The CDR3 nucleotides read TGTGCCAGCAGCCCGGAGACACGATCCGATACGCAGTATTTT.